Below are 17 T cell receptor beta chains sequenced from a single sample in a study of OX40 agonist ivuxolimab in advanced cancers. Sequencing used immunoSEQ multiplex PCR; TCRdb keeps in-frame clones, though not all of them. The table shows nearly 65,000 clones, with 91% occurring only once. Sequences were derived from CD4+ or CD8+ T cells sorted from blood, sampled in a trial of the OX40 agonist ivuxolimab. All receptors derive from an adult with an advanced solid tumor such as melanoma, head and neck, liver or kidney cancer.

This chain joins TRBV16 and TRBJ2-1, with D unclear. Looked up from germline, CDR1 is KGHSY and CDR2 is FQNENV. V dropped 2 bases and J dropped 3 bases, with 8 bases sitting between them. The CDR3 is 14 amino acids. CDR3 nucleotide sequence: TGTGCCAGCAGCCAAAGACCGTTCTACAATGAGCAGTTCTTC. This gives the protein CASSQRPFYNEQFF. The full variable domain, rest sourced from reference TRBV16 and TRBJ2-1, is GEEVAQTPKHLVRGEGQKAKLYCAPIKGHSYVFWYQQVLKNEFKFLISFQNENVFDETGMPKERFSAKCLPNSPCSLEIQATKLEDSAVYFCASSQRPFYNEQFFGPGTRLTVL.

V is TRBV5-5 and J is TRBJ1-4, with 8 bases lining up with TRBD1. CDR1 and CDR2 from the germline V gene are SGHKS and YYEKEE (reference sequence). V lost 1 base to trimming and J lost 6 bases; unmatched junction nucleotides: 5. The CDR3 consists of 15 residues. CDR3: CASSLIPRGHEKLFF. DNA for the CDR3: TGTGCCAGCAGCTTGATTCCCAGGGGGCATGAAAAACTGTTTTTT.

The CDR3 sequence is CATKRGSTANTIYF. The CDR3 nucleotides read TGTGCCACCAAAAGAGGGTCCACCGCGAACACCATATATTTT. The chain carries TRBV15 and TRBJ1-3; D gene ambiguous. The CDR3 is made up of 14 amino acids. With 7 bases removed from V and 7 bases from J, the gap between germline ends came to 17 bases. Germline assignment: CDR1 LNHNV and CDR2 YYDKDF (reference sequence).

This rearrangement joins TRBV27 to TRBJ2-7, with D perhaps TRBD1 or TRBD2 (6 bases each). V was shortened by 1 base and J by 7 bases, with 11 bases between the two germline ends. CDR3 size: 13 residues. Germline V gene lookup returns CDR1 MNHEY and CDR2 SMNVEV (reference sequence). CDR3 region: CASSLYRAGEQYF. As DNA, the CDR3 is TGTGCCAGCAGTTTATACAGGGCGGGGGAGCAGTACTTC.

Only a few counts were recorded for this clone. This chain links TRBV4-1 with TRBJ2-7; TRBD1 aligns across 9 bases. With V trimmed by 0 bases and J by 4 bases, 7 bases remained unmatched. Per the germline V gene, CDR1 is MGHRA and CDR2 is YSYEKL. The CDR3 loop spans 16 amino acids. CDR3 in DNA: TGCGCCAGCAGCCAAGAGGCCAGGGACAGGGTGTACGAGCAGTACGTC. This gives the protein CASSQEARDRVYEQYV.

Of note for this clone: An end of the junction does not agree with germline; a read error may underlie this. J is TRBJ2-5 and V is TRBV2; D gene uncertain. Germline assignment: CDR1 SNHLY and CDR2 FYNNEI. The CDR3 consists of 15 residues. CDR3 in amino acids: CASSPPPRYQESQYF. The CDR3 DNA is TGTGCCAGCAGTCCTCCACCCAGGTACCAAGAGAGCCAGTACTTC.

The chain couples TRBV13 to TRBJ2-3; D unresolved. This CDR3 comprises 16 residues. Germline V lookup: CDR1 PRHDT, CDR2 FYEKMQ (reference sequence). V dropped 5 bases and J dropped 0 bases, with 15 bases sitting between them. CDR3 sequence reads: CASSPGPPGSTDTQYF. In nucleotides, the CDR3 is TGTGCCAGCAGCCCAGGACCGCCTGGGAGCACAGATACGCAGTATTTT.

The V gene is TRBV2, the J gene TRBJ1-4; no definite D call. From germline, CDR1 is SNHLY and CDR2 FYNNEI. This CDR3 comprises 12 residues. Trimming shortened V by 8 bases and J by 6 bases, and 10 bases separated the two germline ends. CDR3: CASVDSYEKLFF. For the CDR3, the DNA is TGTGCCAGCGTAGACTCTTATGAAAAACTGTTTTTT.

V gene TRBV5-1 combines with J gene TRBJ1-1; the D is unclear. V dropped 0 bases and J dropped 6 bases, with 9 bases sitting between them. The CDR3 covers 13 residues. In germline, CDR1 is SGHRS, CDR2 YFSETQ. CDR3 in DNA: TGCGCCAGCAGCTTGGCCGCGGTAGCTGAAGCTTTCTTT. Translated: CASSLAAVAEAFF.

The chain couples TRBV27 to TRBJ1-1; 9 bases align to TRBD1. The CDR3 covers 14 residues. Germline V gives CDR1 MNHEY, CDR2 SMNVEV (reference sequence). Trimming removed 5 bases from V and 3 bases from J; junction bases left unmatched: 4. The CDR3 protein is CASSPYRGHTEAFF. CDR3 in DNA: TGTGCCAGCAGTCCCTACAGGGGGCACACTGAAGCTTTCTTT.

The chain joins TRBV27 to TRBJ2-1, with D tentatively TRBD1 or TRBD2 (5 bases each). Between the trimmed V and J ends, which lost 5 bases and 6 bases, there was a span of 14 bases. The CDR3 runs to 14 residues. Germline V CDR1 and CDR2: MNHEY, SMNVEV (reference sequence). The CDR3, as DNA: TGTGCCAGCAGTCTCCTCGGGACGGTCAATGAGCAGTTCTTC. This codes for CASSLLGTVNEQFF.

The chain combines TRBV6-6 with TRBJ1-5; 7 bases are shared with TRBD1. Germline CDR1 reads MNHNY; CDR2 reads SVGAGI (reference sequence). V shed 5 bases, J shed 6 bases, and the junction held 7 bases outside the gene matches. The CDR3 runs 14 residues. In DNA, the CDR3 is TGTGCCAGCAGTATAACAGGGGCGGCTCAGCCCCAGCATTTT. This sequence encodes CASSITGAAQPQHF.

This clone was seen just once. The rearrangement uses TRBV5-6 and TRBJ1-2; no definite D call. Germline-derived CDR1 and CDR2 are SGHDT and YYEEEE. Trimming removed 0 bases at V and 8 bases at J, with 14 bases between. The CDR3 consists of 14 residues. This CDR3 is CASSLGLTLQGYTF. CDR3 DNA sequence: TGTGCCAGCAGCTTGGGGCTCACGTTGCAGGGCTACACCTTC.

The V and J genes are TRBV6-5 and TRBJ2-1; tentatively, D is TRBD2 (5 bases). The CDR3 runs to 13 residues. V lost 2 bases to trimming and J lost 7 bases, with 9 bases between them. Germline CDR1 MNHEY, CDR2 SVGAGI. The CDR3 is CASSYLGENEQFF. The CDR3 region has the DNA TGTGCCAGCAGTTACCTCGGGGAGAATGAGCAGTTCTTC.

CDR3 loop: CASSQDSGGDGYTF. CDR3 DNA: TGCGCCAGCAGCCAAGATAGTGGCGGAGATGGCTACACCTTC. This sequence joins TRBV4-1 and TRBJ1-2, with unresolved D. V was trimmed by 0 bases and J by 6 bases, leaving 11 bases between them. This CDR3 comprises 14 residues. Germline CDR1 MGHRA, CDR2 YSYEKL.

The CDR3 sequence: CASSYGLAASNEQFF. The DNA of the CDR3 is TGTGCCAGCAGTTACGGACTAGCGGCAAGTAATGAGCAGTTCTTC. This chain links TRBV6-5 with TRBJ2-1, with 10 positions matching TRBD2. Looked up from germline, CDR1 is MNHEY and CDR2 is SVGAGI. The length of the CDR3 is 15 residues. V shed 2 bases and J 7 bases; nucleotides not matched to a gene: 5.

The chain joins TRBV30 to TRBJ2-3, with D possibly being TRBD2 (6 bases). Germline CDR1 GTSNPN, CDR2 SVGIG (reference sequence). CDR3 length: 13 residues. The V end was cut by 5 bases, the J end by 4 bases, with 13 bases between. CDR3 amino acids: CAWAGTGADTQYF. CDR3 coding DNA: TGTGCCTGGGCAGGGACTGGGGCAGATACGCAGTATTTT. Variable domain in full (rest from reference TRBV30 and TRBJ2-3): SQTIHQWPATLVQPVGSPLSLECTVEGTSNPNLYWYRQAAGRGLQLLFYSVGIGQISSEVPQNLSASRPQDRQFILSSKKLLLSDSGFYLCAWAGTGADTQYFGPGTRLTVL.